This T cell receptor beta chain derives from a study of blood T cell repertoires in COVID-19. About the study: Nucleic acid was either cDNA or gDNA, and it came from T cells, B-cell-depleted T cells, or PBMCs.

The length of the CDR3 is 15 residues. CDR1 and CDR2 (germline): SGHRS, YFSETQ. V was trimmed by 0 bases and J by 5 bases, leaving 9 bases between them. Sequencing was performed with immunoSEQ multiplex PCR; in TCRdb, only in-frame clones are kept and a portion is missing. Here the sample spans some 330,000 clones, around 86% being singletons. There are a few counts of this clone. The study drew participants aged about 18 to 95 years from 20 to 30 US areas. Participants were placed into cohorts based on the clinical history they reported. Cohort 3 recovery required two negative PCRs, clearance, or symptom resolution.

The chain uses TRBV5-1 and TRBJ1-6; no reliable D call. Sequenced sample: PBMCs or T cells enriched from blood (not recorded which). The receptor's source is a man aged 30-40 years who had recovered from COVID-19. The CDR3 nucleotides are TGCGCCAGCAGCTTGGGGAACCGGGATAATTCACCCCTCCACTTT. Its translation is CASSLGNRDNSPLHF.